The 18 T cell receptor beta chains given below trace back to one sample, sequenced in a study of blood T cells in healthy people across ages. For the second PCR, which ran for roughly 7 to 11 cycles, a sample-barcoded 5' primer and a J-beta primer mix were used. MiXCR was run by TCRdb on the 5' RACE reads, yielding one entry per CDR3 protein. The sample yields fewer than 1,200,000 distinct CDR3 sequences, almost 25% seen once. This same sample was also part of a study on T cells of mothers and their children.

What was sequenced was blood. The source is a girl aged 2 to 9 in good health.

The chain recombines TRBV5-6 with TRBJ2-3, with D perhaps assigned TRBD1 or TRBD2 (7 bases each). This CDR3 spans 18 amino acids. V gave up 4 bases and J gave up 3 bases, with 24 bases separating them. Germline V gives CDR1 SGHDT, CDR2 YYEEEE. The CDR3 is CASSPGQGGLRLTDTQYF. The CDR3 DNA is TGTGCCAGCAGCCCCGGGCAGGGGGGACTAAGACTTACAGATACGCAGTATTTT. Supplemented by reference TRBV5-6 and TRBJ2-3, the full variable domain reads DAGVTQSPTHLIKTRGQQVTLRCSPKSGHDTVSWYQQALGQGPQFIFQYYEEEERQRGNFPDRFSGHQFPNYSSELNVNALLLGDSALYLCASSPGQGGLRLTDTQYFGPGTRLTVL.

V and J are TRBV24-1 and TRBJ2-2; D may be TRBD2 (6 bases). Germline CDR1 KGHDR, CDR2 SFDVKD. This CDR3 has 15 residues. The ends were cut back, 6 bases at V and 1 base at J, with 11 bases in the middle. CDR3 loop: CATSTPGVNTGELFF. The CDR3 DNA sequence: TGTGCCACCAGTACTCCGGGGGTGAACACCGGGGAGCTGTTTTTT.

The sample holds a few counts of this clonotype. CDR3 protein: CASTLGGAWNEQFF. The CDR3 region has the DNA TGTGCCAGCACCCTCGGGGGGGCCTGGAATGAGCAGTTCTTC. The chain joins TRBV12-3 or TRBV12-4 to TRBJ2-1, with 8 bases lining up with TRBD2. This CDR3 has 14 amino acids. Trimming at V came to 7 bases and at J to 7 bases, leaving 9 bases not matched to a gene.

The CDR3 DNA is TGTGCCAGCAGCTTAACGCAGGTCTCCTACGAGCAGTACTTC. Its translation: CASSLTQVSYEQYF. J is TRBJ2-7 and V is TRBV7-3, with D unclear. V shed 0 bases and J shed 0 bases, with 6 bases lying between them. The CDR3 is made up of 14 amino acids. Germline V gene data show CDR1 as SGHTA and CDR2 as FQGTGA.

There are a few counts of this clonotype. The chain joins TRBV29-1 to TRBJ2-3; D tentatively fits TRBD1 or TRBD2 (6 bases each). V was cut by 7 bases and J by 2 bases, with 19 bases left in between. Germline lookup yields CDR1 SQVTM and CDR2 ANQGSEA. The CDR3 covers 15 residues. CDR3 coding DNA: TGCAGCGCCGAGGGGGGACATCTCCCCACAGATACGCAGTATTTT. It encodes CSAEGGHLPTDTQYF.

This CDR3 is CASSLLQGIQYF. The CDR3 DNA sequence: TGTGCCAGCAGTTTACTTCAAGGCATTCAGTACTTC. The V call is TRBV12-3 or TRBV12-4, the J call TRBJ2-4, with no clear D. This CDR3 comprises 12 residues. V lost 2 bases and J lost 9, with 8 bases in between.

V and J are TRBV4-2 and TRBJ1-2; D is uncertain. CDR3 size: 14 residues. V lost 0 bases, J lost 9 bases, and 14 bases lay in between. Germline CDR1 is LGHNA and CDR2 is YNFKEQ. The CDR3 nucleotides read TGTGCCAGCAGCCAAGATCTAGGAACGCGGAGCTACACCTTC. Its protein is CASSQDLGTRSYTF.

This clonotype has a count of ten or more. The genes are TRBV9 and TRBJ1-1; D might be TRBD1 (6 bases). The CDR3 is 16 residues long. V shed 4 bases and J shed 1 base, with 17 bases lying between them. Germline CDR1 is SGDLS and CDR2 is YYNGEE. CDR3 sequence: CASSPSGGAANTEAFF. CDR3 sequence (DNA): TGTGCCAGCAGCCCAAGCGGGGGGGCCGCGAACACTGAAGCTTTCTTT.

This clonotype came up many times. This chain uses TRBV28 with TRBJ2-4; 7 positions match TRBD1. The CDR3 covers 16 residues. V trimming: 5 bases; J trimming: 0 bases; junction bases outside the gene matches: 7. In germline, CDR1 is MDHEN, CDR2 SYDVKM. As DNA, the CDR3 is TGTGCCAGCAGTCTTGACAGGGTTCTAGCCAAAAACATTCAGTACTTC. Encoded protein: CASSLDRVLAKNIQYF.

V gene TRBV12-3 or TRBV12-4 combines with J gene TRBJ2-5; D might be TRBD2 (6 bases). With the DNA end fitting TRBJ2-7 better, the J assignment may be wrong. This CDR3 has 14 amino acids. CDR3 in amino acids: CASSFGGSTYEQYF. CDR3 in DNA: TGTGCCAGCAGTTTTGGGGGGAGCACCTACGAGCAGTACTTC.

The rearrangement joins TRBV15 to TRBJ2-3; TRBD2 aligns across 11 bases. CDR1 and CDR2 from the germline V gene are LNHNV and YYDKDF (reference sequence). This CDR3 has 17 residues. The V segment lost 0 bases and the J segment 2 bases; nucleotides outside the gene matches: 4. The CDR3 spells CATSRDLLAGVTDTQYF. CDR3 nucleotide sequence: TGTGCCACCAGCAGAGATCTACTAGCGGGAGTCACAGATACGCAGTATTTT.

This clonotype has just a few counts. The chain is built from TRBV29-1 and TRBJ2-3, with D possibly being TRBD1 (6 bases). The CDR3 sequence is 14 residues long. The V gene's germline CDR1 is SQVTM and CDR2 ANQGSEA. Trimming pared 6 bases from V and 6 bases from J, leaving 19 bases between. The CDR3 DNA is TGCAGCGTAATTACAGGGTTGCGAAGGGATACGCAGTATTTT. Translated: CSVITGLRRDTQYF.

This chain links TRBV12-3 or TRBV12-4 with TRBJ2-1, with 13 bases that match TRBD2. J gave up 5 bases and V 5 bases, and 9 bases lay outside the gene matches. The CDR3 extends over 17 amino acids. The CDR3, as DNA: TGTGCCAGCAGTCCCCGGACTAGCGGGAGACGTAACAATGAGCAGTTCTTC. It is translated as CASSPRTSGRRNNEQFF.

This sequence joins TRBV7-8 and TRBJ2-3; 10 bases align to TRBD2. Germline assignment: CDR1 SGHVS and CDR2 FQNEAQ. V gave up 5 bases and J gave up 6 bases; unmatched junction bases: 11. The CDR3 runs 16 residues. The CDR3 region has the DNA TGTGCCAGCAGCACCCGGACTAGCGGAGGAGTCGATACGCAGTATTTT. Amino acid sequence: CASSTRTSGGVDTQYF.

The chain employs TRBV10-3 and TRBJ2-3, with 13 bases fitting TRBD2. CDR1 and CDR2 from the germline V gene are ENHRY and SYGVKD. V lost 3 bases to trimming and J lost 3 bases; unmatched junction nucleotides: 9. The CDR3 runs to 18 residues. CDR3 sequence (DNA): TGTGCCATCAGTGATCCCGGACTAGCGGGAGATATTACAGATACGCAGTATTTT. Encoded protein: CAISDPGLAGDITDTQYF.

In DNA, the CDR3 is TGTGCCAGCAGCTTAGCCTTAGGACAGGGGGAGCTGTTTTTT. Protein: CASSLALGQGELFF. This chain connects TRBV7-2 to TRBJ2-2, with a tentative D call TRBD1 (6 bases). Per the germline V gene, CDR1 is SGHTA and CDR2 is FQGNSA. V lost 0 bases and J lost 8, with 10 bases in between. CDR3 length: 14 residues.

The chain is built from TRBV4-3 and TRBJ1-1, with D possibly matching TRBD1 (6 bases). The CDR3 totals 15 residues. In germline, CDR1 is LGHNA, CDR2 YSLEER. V dropped 0 bases and J dropped 4 bases, with 12 bases sitting between them. CDR3 loop: CASSQDRGAGTEAFF. Written as DNA, the CDR3 is TGCGCCAGCAGCCAAGATCGGGGGGCAGGCACTGAAGCTTTCTTT.

This clonotype was counted a few times. The chain employs TRBV25-1 and TRBJ2-2; D perhaps matches TRBD2 (6 bases). Trimming cost V 4 bases and J 5 bases, with 11 bases left between them. The CDR3 runs to 14 residues. Germline values: CDR1 MGHDK, CDR2 SYGVNS. CDR3 sequence: CASSGGLGTGELFF. CDR3 bases: TGTGCCAGCAGTGGGGGACTTGGGACCGGGGAGCTGTTTTTT.